This T cell receptor (beta chain) appears in the sequencing data of a study of identical twins. Whole-study results and caveats: Clonotypes of the beta chain that were abundant in cord blood carried fewer insertions (memory repertoires showed none). The study reached conclusions through statistical analysis that was cross-sectional, not following the same donors. In monozygotic twins, models underestimated the sharing of out-of-frame TCR alpha.

Notes on this clonotype: Its antigen is unidentified.

One entry per CDR3 protein results from TCRdb running MiXCR on the 5' RACE reads. The sample contains 450,000 to 650,000 distinct CDR3 sequences, about 16% of which appear only once. From germline, CDR1 is DFQATT and CDR2 SNEGSKA (reference sequence). The CDR3 has 13 residues. V gave up 1 base and J gave up 0 bases, with 6 bases separating them. A further study also used this sample, focusing on yellow fever vaccine responses in identical twins.

This clonotype was obtained from a young woman in good health. The sample was CD4+ T cells sorted from blood. The V and J genes are TRBV20-1 and TRBJ1-1; D possibly corresponds to TRBD1 (5 bases). The CDR3 loop reads CSARVQVNTEAFF. CDR3 nucleotide sequence: TGCAGTGCTAGAGTACAGGTGAACACTGAAGCTTTCTTT.